This TCR beta chain came from a study of PD-1 blockade in classical Hodgkin lymphoma (dated by TCRdb to 2020 to 2022). Broadly, across the study: Nivolumab dosing was 3 mg/kg intravenously every 2 weeks, continuing until either disease progression or unacceptable toxicity. To define a peripheral blood immune signature of response to PD-1 blockade in classical Hodgkin lymphoma, the study combined TCR beta sequencing with CyTOF.

V has 4 bases trimmed and J has 9 bases trimmed; junction bases matching no gene number 7. CDR1 and CDR2 were assigned from the germline V gene as SGHRS and YFSETQ. The CDR3 spans 14 residues, from the cysteine through the phenylalanine. Just CDR3 DNA is preserved here, 42 bases in frame from base 1. Results the study describes overall, beyond this receptor: A significant rise by C4D1 was seen in CD4+ but not CD8+ TCR diversity (p=0.0027 vs p=0.16), with the rise being most apparent in complete responders (p=0.02). The study was limited to a single clinical trial cohort, and causes of repertoire differences, possibly disease activity or prior therapy, remained undefined. Among trial patients, those achieving complete response had baseline diversity similar to that of newly diagnosed patients, while diversity was significantly lower in partial responders and progressors. Baseline TCR diversity was reported as lower in newly diagnosed patients than in healthy donors, and lower still in relapsed/refractory patients. Patients starting nivolumab less than 1 year after ASCT had lower diversity and were excluded from later analyses to avoid confounding by immune reconstitution.

Remarks on this clone: Its antigen is unknown. There are no base qualities to consult, and no much larger clone falls within one base.

The sample's time point, from its label and the paper: cycle 1 day 1 (C1D1), immediately before nivolumab initiation. All trial patients had relapsed after autologous stem cell transplantation, with cohorts A, B and C differing in prior brentuximab vedotin exposure. A total of approximately 51 patients with relapsed/refractory classical Hodgkin lymphoma made up the trial cohort, and each patient's best overall response was complete response, partial response or progressive disease. Single-agent nivolumab was administered to trial patients in the multi-cohort phase II CheckMate 205 trial. Best overall response was determined by an independent review committee according to the 2007 International Working Group response criteria. Trial PBMCs were collected immediately before nivolumab initiation (C1D1) and during therapy at cycle 2 day 1 and cycle 4 day 1. Peripheral blood was collected in 8 mL Vacutainer Cell Preparation Tubes, from which PBMCs were isolated by centrifugation and then cryopreserved.

The Qiagen DNeasy kit was used to extract genomic DNA both from unsorted PBMCs and from the negatively selected CD4+ and CD8+ fractions. Amplification of TCR beta CDR3 regions was done by immunoSEQ multiplex PCR with primers that anneal to V and J segments. A synthetic immune receptor repertoire was used to minimize amplification bias, and any remaining bias was removed computationally after sequencing. The original methods were these. Repertoire diversity was quantified as the Shannon entropy index using custom Python scripts. Unsorted, CD4+ and CD8+ repertoires were analyzed separately, except for combined analyses in which CD4+ and CD8+ sequences were merged in silico. A clone counted as expanded when the clone's frequency after treatment rose at least 2-fold relative to C1D1, and clones undetected at baseline were given a pseudocount of 0.5. Singleton clones were defined as clones with 0 or 1 copy at C1D1, and non-singleton clones were defined as clones with 2 or more copies. By matching protein sequences in sorted samples from the same patient, clones expanded in unsorted samples were annotated as CD4+, CD8+ or unknown. Wilcoxon tests on paired samples were used to test diversity changes from C1D1 to C4D1. What TCRdb holds here is the immuneACCESS table cut down to in-frame rearrangements. Part of the clones is not present; checked against another copy, under half of the missing clones reflect an unresolved V gene, and the others are unexplained. V, J and clone size reflect that table, while D and trimming were determined from the DNA. The sample contains about 2,100 clones, 75% to 90% of them found a single time. The top ten clones comprise 23% of the sample.

This clonotype was sampled from a human donor with classical Hodgkin lymphoma. The V and J segments used are TRBV5-1 and TRBJ1-6; 7 central bases correspond to TRBD1. The material sequenced was peripheral blood mononuclear cells (PBMCs), taken at baseline. The sequenced DNA: TGCGCCAGCAGCGCGGGACAGATTAGTTCACCCCTCCACTTT. The translation is CASSAGQISSPLHF.